Here is one T cell receptor beta chain with its context. Antigen specificity is unknown. This sample stems from a study of shared clonotypes between healthy human individuals. The length of the CDR3 is 14 residues. Germline V gene data show CDR1 as LNHDA and CDR2 as SQIVND (reference sequence). Trimming took off 5 bases at V and 4 bases at J, with 13 bases between the two ends. Naive CD8 cells comprised CD45RO-negative, CCR7-positively selected cells, excluding terminally differentiated effector memory CD45RA+ cells. On sorted subsets, replicate PCRs used about 180 ng DNA, or roughly 30,000 T cell genomes. Profiling relied on immunoSEQ multiplex PCR, and the TCRdb table lists in-frame clones only, not all of them. There are some 2 million clones in the sample; roughly 94% occur only once, and about 1.1% lies in the top ten. Study results and caveats: Even with large depth, rarefaction showed that sorted-subset sequencing was incomplete. Non-shared clonotypes showed lower generation probabilities than clonotypes common to all four donors. Relative to memory subsets, naive subsets generally showed larger estimated richness.

The sequence was obtained from a man younger than 35 in good health. The V gene is TRBV19, the J gene TRBJ2-3, with D perhaps given as TRBD1 or TRBD2 (5 bases each). Sequencing was carried out using naive CD8+ T cells sorted from blood. In DNA form, the CDR3 reads TGTGCCAGTAGTCCAGAGGGACCGGCAGATACGCAGTATTTT. Amino acid sequence: CASSPEGPADTQYF.